This T cell receptor beta chain originates from a study of beta chain features in type 1 diabetes (dated by TCRdb to the late 2010s). Regarding the complete study: No differences in mean age, gender distribution, total cell number or subset yield were found between patients and healthy donors. The study compared the TCRB repertoires of sorted circulating CD4+ T cell subsets in recently diagnosed type 1 diabetes patients with those in matched healthy donors. A total of approximately 100,000,000 sorted cells were examined across all samples, and the number of cells per subset was strongly correlated with RNA yield. Whereas all 28 donors provided naive and central memory subsets, regulatory and stem cell-like memory subsets were isolated from just 8 patients and about 8 healthy donors.

The investigation overall reported the following: A moderate but significant shortening of TCRB CDR3 length was observed in type 1 diabetes patients in all four CD4+ subsets. Because cDNA was sequenced instead of genomic DNA, activated cells with high expression could be over-represented, although the groups did not differ in activation or CD3 levels. Because the HLA sub-analyses included only small numbers of individuals, any influence of HLA type on TCRB rearrangement was left unresolved. At VDJ recombination sites, type 1 diabetes patients had fewer insertions and more deleted nucleotides, which implies abnormalities in thymic rearrangement. Naive, central memory and regulatory TCRB repertoires appeared to be more alike among patients than among healthy donors. Shorter templates might be favored by PCR, yet because patient and control samples were amplified and corrected together, any such skew would affect both groups equally.

A single peripheral blood draw of approximately 0.11 L on average was collected from each donor into heparinised tubes. A BD FACSAria II and a panel including CD45RO, CCR7, CD25, CD127, CD95 and CD27 were used to sort naive, central memory, regulatory and stem cell-like memory CD4+ T cells. Every sorted population had a purity above 95%. PBMCs were isolated right away by Lymphoprep density gradient centrifugation and were stained directly, without culture. So that batch effects would be minimized, each experiment stained and sorted samples in pairs, pairing one healthy donor with one patient. Concerning this clone itself: Its antigen target is currently unknown. Base qualities are not recorded, but no much larger clone differs from it by a single base.

The entire isolated RNA was reverse transcribed using the High Capacity cDNA Reverse Transcription Kit, and thus expressed TCRB transcripts were sequenced. Naive, central memory and regulatory T cell samples underwent deep immunoSEQ sequencing, averaging around 3.6 million total reads per sample. After sorted cells were lysed in RLT buffer, RNA was extracted with DNase-treated RNeasy Micro or Mini kits, with the choice depending on cell number. Each cell subset was processed separately to prevent cross-contamination, with patient and healthy donor samples processed together. TCRB sequences were amplified from cDNA with the immunoSEQ multiplex PCR, producing 87-bp fragments spanning the CDR3 region. The amplicons were sequenced using the Illumina HiSeq platform. The published analysis was carried out like this. Synthetic template baselines were used to correct PCR bias computationally, reads within Hamming distance 2 were collapsed together, and singletons that could not be merged were discarded. Reads were aligned against IMGT to assign V, D and J genes, CDR3 length and insertions or deletions at six rearrangement sites. Within each subset, clonotype counts were normalized to sorted cell number, and only after that were true diversity and Gini coefficients computed with the tcR R package. Repertoire sharing was quantified using the overlap coefficient calculated on TCRB nucleotide sequences. Out-of-frame TCRB sequences from naive cells were analyzed to stand in for the pre-selection repertoire. TCRdb took over this immuneACCESS table, retaining in-frame rearrangements with V and J assigned. Such tables are incomplete; in checked studies, under half of the missing clones stem from an unresolved V gene, and the remainder is unexplained. V, J and clone size are those of that table, while D and trimming were read from the DNA. The sample yields 330,000 or so clones; roughly 12% were counted once. The leading ten clones occupy 0.0085% to 0.012% of the sample.

Taken from cysteine to phenylalanine, the CDR3 has 17 residues. The DNA shown is the 51-base CDR3, in frame from base 1. Via the germline V gene, CDR1 is LGHNA and CDR2 YNFKEQ. V is pared back by 4 bases and J by 6 bases, with 25 bases lying between the germline termini. The source material was naive CD4+ T cells from blood. This specimen's cell subset or site label, interpreted: true naive CD4+ T cells. The rearrangement combines TRBV4-2 with TRBJ2-7; the D gene is perhaps TRBD2, on 6 matching bases. The sequence was obtained from a woman between 18 and 30 years old with type 1 diabetes. CDR3 loop: CASSLIRGEAPGSEQYF. In nucleotides, the sequence is TGTGCCAGCAGCCTGATACGAGGGGAGGCCCCGGGATCCGAGCAGTACTTC.